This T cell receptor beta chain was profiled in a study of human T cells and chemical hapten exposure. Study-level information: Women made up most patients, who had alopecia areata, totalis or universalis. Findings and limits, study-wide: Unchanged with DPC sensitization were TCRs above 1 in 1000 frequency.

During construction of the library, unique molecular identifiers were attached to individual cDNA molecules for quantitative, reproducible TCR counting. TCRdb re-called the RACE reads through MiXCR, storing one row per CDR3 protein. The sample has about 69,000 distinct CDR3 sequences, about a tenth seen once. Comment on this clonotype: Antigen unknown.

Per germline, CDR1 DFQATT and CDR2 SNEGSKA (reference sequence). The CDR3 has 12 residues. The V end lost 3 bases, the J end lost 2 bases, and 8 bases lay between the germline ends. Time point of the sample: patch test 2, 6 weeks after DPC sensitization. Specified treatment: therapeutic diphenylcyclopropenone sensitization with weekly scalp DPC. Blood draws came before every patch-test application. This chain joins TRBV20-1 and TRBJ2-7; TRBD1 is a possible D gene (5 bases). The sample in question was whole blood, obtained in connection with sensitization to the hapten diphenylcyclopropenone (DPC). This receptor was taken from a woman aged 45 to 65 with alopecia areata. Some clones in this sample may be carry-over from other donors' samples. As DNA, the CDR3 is TGCAGTGCTAGGCAGGGTCCCTACGAGCAGTACTTC. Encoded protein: CSARQGPYEQYF.